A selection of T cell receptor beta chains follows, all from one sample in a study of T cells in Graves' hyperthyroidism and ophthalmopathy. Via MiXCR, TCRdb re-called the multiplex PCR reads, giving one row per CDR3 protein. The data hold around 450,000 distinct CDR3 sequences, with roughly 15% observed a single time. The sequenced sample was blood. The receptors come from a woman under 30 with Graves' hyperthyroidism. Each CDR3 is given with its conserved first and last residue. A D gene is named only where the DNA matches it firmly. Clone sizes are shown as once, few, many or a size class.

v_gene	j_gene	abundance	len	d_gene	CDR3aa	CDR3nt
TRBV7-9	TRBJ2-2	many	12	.	CAIPLGTGELFF	TGTGCCATCCCACTAGGGACCGGGGAGCTGTTTTTT
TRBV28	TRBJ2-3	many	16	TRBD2	CASSFPQTSGTDTQYF	TGTGCCAGCAGTTTTCCCCAGACTAGCGGGACAGATACGCAGTATTTT
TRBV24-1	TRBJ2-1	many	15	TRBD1	CATAPTGGNYNEQFF	TGTGCCACCGCCCCGACAGGGGGCAACTACAATGAGCAGTTCTTC
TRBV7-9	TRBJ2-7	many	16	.	CASGVAWAAETYEQYF	TGTGCCTCCGGGGTGGCATGGGCAGCCGAAACCTACGAGCAGTACTTC
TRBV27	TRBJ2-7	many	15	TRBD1	CASSLSGTGTYEQYF	TGTGCCAGCAGTTTATCCGGGACAGGGACCTACGAGCAGTACTTC
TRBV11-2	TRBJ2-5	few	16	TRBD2	CASSLEWAGASETQYF	TGTGCCAGCAGCTTAGAGTGGGCGGGAGCCTCAGAGACCCAGTACTTC
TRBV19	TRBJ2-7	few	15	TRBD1	CASSNQGATSYEQYF	TGTGCCAGTAGTAACCAGGGGGCGACCTCCTACGAGCAGTACTTC
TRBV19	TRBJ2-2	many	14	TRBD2	CASSGAGEAGELFF	TGTGCCAGTAGTGGAGCGGGAGAGGCCGGGGAGCTGTTTTTT
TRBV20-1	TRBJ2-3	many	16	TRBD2	CSASVPTSGSTDTQYF	TGCAGTGCTAGCGTCCCGACTAGCGGGAGCACAGATACGCAGTATTTT
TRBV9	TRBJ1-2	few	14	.	CASSATGINYGYTF	TGTGCCAGCAGCGCCACAGGGATCAACTATGGCTACACCTTC
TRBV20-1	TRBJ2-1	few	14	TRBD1	CSLIQGASYNEQFF	TGCAGTCTCATACAGGGGGCGTCCTACAATGAGCAGTTCTTC